One and the same sample provided the 4 T cell receptor beta chains below, sequenced in a study of cytomegalovirus exposure and HLA in healthy donors. PCR primers comprised 60 Vbeta and 13 Jbeta primers. Sequencing used immunoSEQ multiplex PCR; TCRdb keeps in-frame clones, though not all of them. The profile shows around 100,000 clones, roughly 77% of them singletons. What was sequenced was PBMCs. These receptors all come from a woman between 18 and 30 years old in good health and CMV-seropositive.

The rearrangement uses TRBV5-5 and TRBJ1-1; the match to TRBD1 covers 8 bases. Germline CDR1 and CDR2: SGHKS and YYEKEE (reference sequence). V was pared by 5 bases and J by 0 bases, with 18 bases of the junction left unmatched. CDR3 length equals 19 residues. The CDR3 region is CASSRSLGQPGGMNTEAFF. CDR3 bases: TGTGCCAGCAGTCGCTCCCTCGGACAGCCAGGGGGCATGAACACTGAAGCTTTCTTT.

This rearrangement joins TRBV2 to TRBJ1-2; D remains unclear. V was cut by 10 bases and J by 7 bases, with 10 bases left in between. This CDR3 spans 10 amino acids. In germline, CDR1 is SNHLY, CDR2 FYNNEI. The CDR3 region has the DNA TGTGCCACCCCGACGGGTGGCTACACCTTC. Encoded protein: CATPTGGYTF.

This clone showed up just a few times. The chain has TRBV19 and TRBJ2-1; TRBD2 is a possible D gene (5 bases). With 4 bases removed from V and 9 bases from J, the gap between germline ends came to 13 bases. CDR1 is LNHDA, CDR2 SQIVND, per germline (reference sequence). This CDR3 comprises 13 residues. CDR3 nucleotide sequence: TGTGCCAGTAGTAGCGGGCCGTTGGGTGAGCAGTTCTTC. It encodes CASSSGPLGEQFF.

The rearrangement links TRBV7-6 to TRBJ1-2, with D unclear. Germline CDR1 SGHVS, CDR2 FNYEAQ. Trimming removed 4 bases at V and 6 bases at J, with 9 bases between. The CDR3 loop spans 12 amino acids. The CDR3 protein is CASSSRGNGYTF. DNA of the CDR3: TGTGCCAGCAGCTCCCGGGGAAATGGCTACACCTTC. Together with reference TRBV7-6 and TRBJ1-2, the CDR3 gives the full variable domain: GAGVSQSPRYKVTKRGQDVALRCDPISGHVSLYWYRQALGQGPEFLTYFNYEAQQDKSGLPNDRFSAERPEGSISTLTIQRTEQRDSAMYRCASSSRGNGYTFGSGTRLTVV.